The present T cell receptor (beta chain) was sequenced within a study of blood T cell repertoires in COVID-19. Germline lookup yields CDR1 MDHEN and CDR2 SYDVKM. Trimming took off 8 bases at V and 3 bases at J, with 24 bases between the two ends. The CDR3 has 17 amino acids. The protocol was immunoSEQ multiplex PCR, while the TCRdb copy is restricted to in-frame clones and leaves out a portion. The repertoire consists of 75,000 to 90,000 clones, with approximately 88% occurring once and the leading ten covering 11%. V usage is TRBV28 and J usage is TRBJ2-3; possible D gene TRBD2, 6 bases. The sample comprised peripheral blood. This sequence was found in a man older than 75 with acute or convalescent COVID-19. CDR3 sequence: CASGSAGLQGWTDTQYF. The CDR3 nucleotides are TGTGCCAGCGGGAGTGCGGGGCTTCAGGGCTGGACAGATACGCAGTATTTT.